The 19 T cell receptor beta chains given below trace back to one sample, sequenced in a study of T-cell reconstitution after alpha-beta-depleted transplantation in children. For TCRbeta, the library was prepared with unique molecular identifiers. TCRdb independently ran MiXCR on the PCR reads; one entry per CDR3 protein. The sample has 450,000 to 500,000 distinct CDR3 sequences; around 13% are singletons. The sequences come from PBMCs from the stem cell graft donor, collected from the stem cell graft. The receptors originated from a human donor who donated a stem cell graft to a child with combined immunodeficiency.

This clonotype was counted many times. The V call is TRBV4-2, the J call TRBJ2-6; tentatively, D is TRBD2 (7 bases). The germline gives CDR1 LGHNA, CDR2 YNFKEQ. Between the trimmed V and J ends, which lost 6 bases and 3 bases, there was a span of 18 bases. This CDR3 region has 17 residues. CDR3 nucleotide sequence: TGTGCCAGCAGTGTCTTAGGGGGGGTTTTTGGGGCCAACGTCCTGACTTTC. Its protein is CASSVLGGVFGANVLTF.

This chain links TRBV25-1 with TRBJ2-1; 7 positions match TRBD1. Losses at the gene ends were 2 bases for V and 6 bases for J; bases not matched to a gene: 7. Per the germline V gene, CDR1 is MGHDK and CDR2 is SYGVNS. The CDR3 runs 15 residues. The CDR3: CASSETGAWGNEQFF. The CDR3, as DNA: TGTGCCAGCAGTGAAACAGGGGCCTGGGGCAATGAGCAGTTCTTC.

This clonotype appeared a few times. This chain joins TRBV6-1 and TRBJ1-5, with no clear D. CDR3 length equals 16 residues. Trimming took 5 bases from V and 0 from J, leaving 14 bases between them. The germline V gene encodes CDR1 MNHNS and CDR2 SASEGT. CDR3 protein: CASSPFRGYSNQPQHF. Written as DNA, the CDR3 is TGTGCCAGCAGTCCCTTTCGGGGATATAGCAATCAGCCCCAGCATTTT.

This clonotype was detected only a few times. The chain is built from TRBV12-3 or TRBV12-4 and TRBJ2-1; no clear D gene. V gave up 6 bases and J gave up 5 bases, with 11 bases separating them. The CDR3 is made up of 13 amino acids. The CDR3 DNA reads TGTGCCAGCAGGCAAGACGGTAACAATGAGCAGTTCTTC. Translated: CASRQDGNNEQFF.

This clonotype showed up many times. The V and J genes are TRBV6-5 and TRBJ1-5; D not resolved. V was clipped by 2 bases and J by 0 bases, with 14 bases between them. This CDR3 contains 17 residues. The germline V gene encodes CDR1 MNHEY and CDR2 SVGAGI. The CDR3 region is CASSYASRPYSNQPQHF. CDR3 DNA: TGTGCCAGCAGTTACGCGAGCAGACCTTATAGCAATCAGCCCCAGCATTTT.

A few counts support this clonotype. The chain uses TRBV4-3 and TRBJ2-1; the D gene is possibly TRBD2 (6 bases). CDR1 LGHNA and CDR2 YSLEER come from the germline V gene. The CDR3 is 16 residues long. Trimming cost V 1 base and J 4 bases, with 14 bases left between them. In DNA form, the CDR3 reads TGCGCCAGCAGCCAAGGAGGACTAAGAGGATACAATGAGCAGTTCTTC. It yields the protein CASSQGGLRGYNEQFF.

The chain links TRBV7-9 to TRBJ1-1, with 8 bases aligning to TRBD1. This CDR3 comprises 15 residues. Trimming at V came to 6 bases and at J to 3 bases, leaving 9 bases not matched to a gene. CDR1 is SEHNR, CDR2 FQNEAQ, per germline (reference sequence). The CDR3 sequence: CASSRSGGVDTEAFF. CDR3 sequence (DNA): TGTGCCAGCAGTCGATCAGGGGGCGTAGACACTGAAGCTTTCTTT.

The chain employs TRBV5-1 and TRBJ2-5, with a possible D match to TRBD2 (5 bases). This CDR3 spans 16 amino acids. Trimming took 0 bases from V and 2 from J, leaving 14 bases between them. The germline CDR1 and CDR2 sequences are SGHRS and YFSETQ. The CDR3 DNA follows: TGCGCCAGCAGCTTGGTGTTAAGCGGCCCGCAAGAGACCCAGTACTTC. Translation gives CASSLVLSGPQETQYF.

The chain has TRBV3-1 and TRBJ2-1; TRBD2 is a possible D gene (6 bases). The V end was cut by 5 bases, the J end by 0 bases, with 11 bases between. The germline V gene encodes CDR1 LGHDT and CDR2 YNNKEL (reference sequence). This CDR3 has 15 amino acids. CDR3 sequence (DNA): TGTGCCAGCAGCAAAGTGGGGGGCTCCTACAATGAGCAGTTCTTC. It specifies CASSKVGGSYNEQFF.

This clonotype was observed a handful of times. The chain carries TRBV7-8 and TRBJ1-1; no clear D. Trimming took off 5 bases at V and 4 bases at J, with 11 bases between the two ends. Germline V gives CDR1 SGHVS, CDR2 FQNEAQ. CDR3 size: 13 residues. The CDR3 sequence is CASSERRTTEAFF. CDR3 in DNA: TGTGCCAGCAGCGAGAGACGGACCACTGAAGCTTTCTTT.

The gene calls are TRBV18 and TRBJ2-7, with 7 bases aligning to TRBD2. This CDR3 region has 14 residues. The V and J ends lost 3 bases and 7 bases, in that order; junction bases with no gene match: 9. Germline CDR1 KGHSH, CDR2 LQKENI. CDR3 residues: CASSPGAGSGEQYF. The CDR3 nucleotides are TGTGCCAGCTCACCGGGAGCGGGATCGGGGGAGCAGTACTTC.

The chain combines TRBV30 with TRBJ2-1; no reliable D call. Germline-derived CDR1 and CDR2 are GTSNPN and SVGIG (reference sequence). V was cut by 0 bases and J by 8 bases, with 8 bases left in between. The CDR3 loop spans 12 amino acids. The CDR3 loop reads CAWSVLGDEQFF. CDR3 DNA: TGTGCCTGGAGTGTTCTTGGGGATGAGCAGTTCTTC.

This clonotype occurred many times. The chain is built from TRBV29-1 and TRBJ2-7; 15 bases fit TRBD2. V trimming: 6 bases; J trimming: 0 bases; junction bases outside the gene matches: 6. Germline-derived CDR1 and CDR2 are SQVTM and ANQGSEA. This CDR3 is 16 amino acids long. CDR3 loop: CSVGTSGGRISYEQYF. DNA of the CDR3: TGCAGCGTAGGGACTAGCGGGGGGCGTATCTCCTACGAGCAGTACTTC.

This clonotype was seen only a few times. CDR3 residues: CASSLEPSDRVQETQYF. The CDR3 DNA follows: TGCGCCAGCAGCTTGGAGCCCTCGGACAGGGTCCAAGAGACCCAGTACTTC. This chain uses TRBV5-1 with TRBJ2-5, with 8 bases fitting TRBD1. V lost 0 bases, J lost 1 base, and 8 bases stayed unmatched. The CDR3 runs to 17 residues. Looked up from germline, CDR1 is SGHRS and CDR2 is YFSETQ.

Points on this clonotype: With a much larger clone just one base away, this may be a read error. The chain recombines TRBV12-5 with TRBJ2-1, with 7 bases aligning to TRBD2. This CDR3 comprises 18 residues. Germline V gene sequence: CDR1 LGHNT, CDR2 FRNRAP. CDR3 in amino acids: CASGSPPSGDYPYNEKFF. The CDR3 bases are TGTGCTAGTGGTTCCCCCCCCAGCGGGGACTACCCCTACAATGAGAAGTTCTTC.

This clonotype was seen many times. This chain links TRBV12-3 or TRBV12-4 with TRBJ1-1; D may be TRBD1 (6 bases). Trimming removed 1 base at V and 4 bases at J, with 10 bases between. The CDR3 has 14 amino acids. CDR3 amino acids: CASSLGDRTTEAFF. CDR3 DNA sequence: TGTGCCAGCAGTTTAGGTGACAGGACCACTGAAGCTTTCTTT.

CDR3 in DNA: TGTGCCAGCAGCCACCATCGGGGGGATTGGAGTCAGCCCCAGCATTTT. This encodes CASSHHRGDWSQPQHF. The chain uses TRBV7-8 and TRBJ1-5, with D perhaps TRBD1 (5 bases). CDR3 length: 16 amino acids. CDR1 SGHVS and CDR2 FQNEAQ come from the germline V gene. V shed 5 bases and J shed 6 bases, with 20 bases lying between them.

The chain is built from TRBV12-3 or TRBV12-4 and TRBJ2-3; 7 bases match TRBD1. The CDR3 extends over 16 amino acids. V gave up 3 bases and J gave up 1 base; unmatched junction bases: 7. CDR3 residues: CASSFRQGRRTDTQYF. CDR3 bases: TGTGCCAGCAGTTTCCGACAGGGACGTCGCACAGATACGCAGTATTTT.

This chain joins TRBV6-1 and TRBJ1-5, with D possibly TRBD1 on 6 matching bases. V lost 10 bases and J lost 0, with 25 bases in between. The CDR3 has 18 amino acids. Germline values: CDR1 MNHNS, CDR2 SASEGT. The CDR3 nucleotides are TGTGCCATCATTGAGGGCCGGCAGGGGAAATATAGCAATCAGCCCCAGCATTTT. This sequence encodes CAIIEGRQGKYSNQPQHF.